These 17 T cell receptor beta chains were all obtained from the same sample, sequenced in a study of identical twins listed by TCRdb under 2016. Library creation used 5' RACE. Sequencer: Illumina HiSeq 2000. TCRdb applied fastp at Q25 and MiXCR to the public reads, then kept only in-frame beta chains. Entries are consolidated by CDR3 protein sequence, retaining the most common genes and DNA. Here the sample has 1.5 million to 2 million distinct CDR3 sequences; 32% occur a single time. The leading ten clones occupy approximately 0.25% of the sample. Sequences were obtained from cord blood. These receptors originate from a newborn girl in good health.

This clonotype showed up just a few times. The chain couples TRBV7-2 to TRBJ2-7; 7 bases are shared with TRBD1. CDR1 is SGHTA, CDR2 FQGNSA, per germline. The CDR3 totals 14 residues. The V and J ends lost 2 bases and 3 bases, in that order; junction bases with no gene match: 4. Here the CDR3 DNA reads TGTGCCAGCAGCTTAACCGGGACAGTCTACGAGCAGTACTTC. Its protein product is CASSLTGTVYEQYF.

Worth noting for this clonotype: Mismatch with germline at one junction end may stem from a read error. V gene TRBV4-1 combines with J gene TRBJ2-1; no reliable D call. The germline CDR1 and CDR2 sequences are MGHRA and YSYEKL. The CDR3 covers 14 residues. The CDR3 sequence is CASGQSRSTYEQFF. CDR3 DNA: TGCGCCAGCGGCCAATCTCGTAGTACGTATGAGCAGTTCTTC.

V gene TRBV10-1 combines with J gene TRBJ2-5; 10 bases are a match to TRBD2. V lost 2 bases and J lost 11; bases outside the gene matches: 11. This CDR3 contains 15 residues. Germline lookup yields CDR1 WNHNN and CDR2 SYGVQD (reference sequence). The CDR3: CASSEVGLADNEQYF. The CDR3 nucleotides read TGCGCCAGCAGTGAGGTTGGACTAGCGGATAATGAGCAGTACTTC.

J is TRBJ2-1 and V is TRBV28; 8 bases are shared with TRBD2. The CDR3 covers 17 residues. J lost 7 bases, V lost 6 bases, and 17 bases had no gene match. Germline CDR1 is MDHEN and CDR2 is SYDVKM. This CDR3 reads CASSPFGRGRTVNEQFF. CDR3 DNA sequence: TGTGCCAGCAGCCCCTTTGGTCGCGGGAGGACAGTGAATGAGCAGTTCTTC.

The chain employs TRBV19 and TRBJ2-1, with D possibly TRBD1 on 5 matching bases. The germline V gene has CDR1 LNHDA and CDR2 SQIVND (reference sequence). The CDR3 is 16 residues long. The ends were cut back, 3 bases at V and 0 bases at J, with 12 bases in the middle. The CDR3 DNA reads as TGTGCCAGTAGTATTTGGGGCTCGAGCTCCTACAATGAGCAGTTCTTC. Translated: CASSIWGSSSYNEQFF.

This clonotype showed up just a few times. The chain links TRBV20-1 to TRBJ1-1; TRBD1 aligns across 9 bases. There are 16 residues in the CDR3. The ends lost 1 base at V and 1 base at J; junction bases unmatched: 7. Germline V gene lookup returns CDR1 DFQATT and CDR2 SNEGSKA (reference sequence). CDR3 sequence reads: CSARVSRQGENTEAFF. Written as DNA, the CDR3 is TGCAGTGCTAGAGTCTCAAGACAGGGGGAGAACACTGAAGCTTTCTTT.

This rearrangement joins TRBV20-1 to TRBJ1-3; no reliable D call. Germline V gene sequence: CDR1 DFQATT, CDR2 SNEGSKA (reference sequence). The CDR3 sequence is 13 residues long. The V gene lost 1 base and the J gene lost 4 bases, with 8 bases spanning the gap. CDR3 amino acids: CSARGWSGNTIYF. DNA for the CDR3: TGCAGTGCTAGAGGGTGGTCGGGAAACACCATATATTTT.

In this sample, this clonotype turned up a few times. The chain combines TRBV28 with TRBJ2-3, with TRBD1 matching 7 bases. The CDR3 contains 15 residues. Losses at the gene ends were 6 bases for V and 2 bases for J; bases not matched to a gene: 8. Germline CDR1 is MDHEN and CDR2 is SYDVKM. CDR3: CASSRLGTVTDTQYF. The CDR3 region has the DNA TGTGCCAGCAGCCGACTCGGGACAGTCACAGATACGCAGTATTTT.

With regard to this clonotype: At one end the junction does not follow the germline gene, possibly because of a read error. The gene calls are TRBV5-1 and TRBJ1-6, with 9 bases fitting TRBD1. The CDR3 has 15 amino acids. CDR1 and CDR2 from the germline V gene are SGHRS and YFSETQ. The CDR3 nucleotides read TGCGCCAGCAGCTCCGAAGGGACAGGGATTTCACCCCCCCACTTT. This gives the protein CASSSEGTGISPPHF.

V is TRBV28 and J is TRBJ2-1; 9 nucleotides agree with TRBD1. Germline V gives CDR1 MDHEN, CDR2 SYDVKM. The V and J ends lost 6 bases and 7 bases, in that order; junction bases with no gene match: 10. The CDR3 runs 15 residues. The CDR3 loop is CASRLQGAAVNEQFF. CDR3 DNA: TGTGCCAGCAGACTACAGGGGGCGGCGGTGAATGAGCAGTTCTTC.

The chain carries TRBV25-1 and TRBJ2-1; the D is unclear. Germline V gene sequence: CDR1 MGHDK, CDR2 SYGVNS. V was clipped by 2 bases and J by 10 bases, with 12 bases between them. The CDR3 length is 13 residues. CDR3 nucleotides: TGTGCCAGCAGTGAAAAGGGCCCCTACGAGCAGTTCTTC. It codes for CASSEKGPYEQFF.

This clonotype has only a few counts. J is TRBJ2-5 and V is TRBV12-3 or TRBV12-4; either TRBD1 or TRBD2 may fit D (5 bases each). The V end lost 1 base, the J end lost 4 bases, and 13 bases lay between the germline ends. The CDR3 loop spans 15 amino acids. The CDR3 sequence is CASSLVATRGETQYF. The CDR3, as DNA: TGTGCCAGCAGTTTAGTGGCCACTAGGGGAGAGACCCAGTACTTC.

The rearrangement links TRBV27 to TRBJ2-3, with TRBD2 matching over 8 bases. The trim removed 3 bases at V and 6 bases at J, leaving 8 bases unmatched. Germline loops: CDR1 MNHEY, CDR2 SMNVEV (reference sequence). The CDR3 loop spans 15 amino acids. This chain's CDR3 is CASSFGGGPKDTQYF. The CDR3 DNA follows: TGTGCCAGCAGTTTCGGCGGGGGGCCCAAGGATACGCAGTATTTT.

This clonotype was seen more than once but under ten times. J is TRBJ2-3 and V is TRBV7-2, with D perhaps TRBD2 (5 bases). The CDR3 extends over 16 amino acids. Germline CDR1 SGHTA, CDR2 FQGNSA. V lost 0 bases, J lost 3 bases, and 13 bases lay in between. The CDR3 sequence: CASSLASRRGTDTQYF. The CDR3 DNA reads TGTGCCAGCAGCTTAGCTAGCAGGAGAGGGACAGATACGCAGTATTTT.

In this sample, this clonotype turned up a few times. The chain carries TRBV30 and TRBJ1-2; D is uncertain. Germline CDR1 and CDR2: GTSNPN and SVGIG (reference sequence). V was clipped by 3 bases and J by 2 bases, with 7 bases between them. The CDR3 is 12 residues long. This chain's CDR3 is CAWSLDNYGYTF. In DNA, the CDR3 is TGTGCCTGGAGCCTAGACAACTATGGCTACACCTTC.

This clonotype was seen more than once but under ten times. This chain uses TRBV4-1 with TRBJ1-2, with unresolved D. Germline-derived CDR1 and CDR2 are MGHRA and YSYEKL. Trimming shortened V by 1 base and J by 8 bases, and 11 bases separated the two germline ends. The length of the CDR3 is 13 residues. In DNA form, the CDR3 reads TGCGCCAGCAGCCAAGTTTTCCAAGGCGGCTACACCTTC. This sequence encodes CASSQVFQGGYTF.

This sequence joins TRBV3-1 and TRBJ2-3, with no clear D. From germline, CDR1 is LGHDT and CDR2 YNNKEL (reference sequence). V lost 5 bases, J lost 0 bases, and 12 bases lay in between. This CDR3 is 15 amino acids long. The CDR3 DNA reads as TGTGCCAGCAGCGACCAGACTCCTAGCACAGATACGCAGTATTTT. It translates to CASSDQTPSTDTQYF.